The 32 T cell receptor beta chains presented below share a single source sample, sequenced in a study of T cells in Graves' hyperthyroidism and ophthalmopathy. Amplified TCR beta CDR3 regions came from RNA transcripts. HTBI primers were the set used in a first-round RT-PCR of the TCR CDR3. TCRdb called the multiplex PCR reads again in MiXCR, with one record for every CDR3 protein. The table lists roughly 93,000 distinct CDR3 sequences, under 65% of them singletons, with 25% to 30% in the top ten. Sequenced input: blood. The origin of the receptors is a woman aged 40-49 years with Graves' hyperthyroidism.

The V call is TRBV6-1, the J call TRBJ1-5; TRBD1 agrees at 10 bases. Germline values: CDR1 MNHNS, CDR2 SASEGT. The CDR3 consists of 17 residues. J lost 2 bases, V lost 7 bases, and 11 bases had no gene match. Here the CDR3 reads CASNRDRGSAGNQPQHF. The CDR3 coding sequence is TGTGCCAGCAATCGGGACAGGGGTTCCGCGGGCAATCAGCCCCAGCATTTT.

Comments on this clonotype: A much larger clone lies a single base off, so this may be a read error. Given the absence of the conserved phenylalanine or tryptophan at the CDR3 end, a read error is likely. V is TRBV5-1 and J is TRBJ1-4, with D maybe TRBD1 (6 bases). The V gene's germline CDR1 is SGHRS and CDR2 YFSETQ. With 8 bases removed from V and 3 bases from J, the gap between germline ends came to 14 bases. The CDR3 is made up of 14 amino acids. The CDR3 coding sequence is TGCGCCAGTAAGATAGGACAGCCTAATGAAAAACTGTTTTTA. Its protein is CASKIGQPNEKLFL.

In this sample, this clonotype turned up many times. The chain joins TRBV7-9 to TRBJ1-2, with D maybe TRBD1 (6 bases). The V and J ends lost 6 bases and 8 bases respectively, with 22 bases between them. Germline lookup yields CDR1 SEHNR and CDR2 FQNEAQ (reference sequence). This CDR3 contains 15 residues. The CDR3 spells CASSLSTGAQKGYTF. In DNA form, the CDR3 reads TGTGCCAGCAGTTTATCGACGGGGGCGCAGAAGGGCTACACCTTC.

V usage is TRBV10-2 and J usage is TRBJ1-5; 7 bases match TRBD1. With 2 bases clipped from V and 6 bases from J, the junction kept 7 bases outside the gene matches. The CDR3 sequence is 15 residues long. CDR1 is WSHSY, CDR2 SAAADI, per germline. The CDR3 DNA is TGCGCCAGCAGTGAGACAGGGGTCGGGAGTCAGCCCCAGCATTTT. Translation: CASSETGVGSQPQHF.

The sample holds many counts of this clonotype. The chain uses TRBV2 and TRBJ2-3; D uncertain. The CDR3 contains 13 residues. The V end lost 7 bases, the J end lost 2 bases, and 10 bases lay between the germline ends. Germline V gene lookup returns CDR1 SNHLY and CDR2 FYNNEI. The CDR3, as DNA: TGTGCCAGCACCATCCCTAACACAGATACGCAGTATTTT. The encoded protein is CASTIPNTDTQYF. Filled out from reference TRBV2 and TRBJ2-3, the complete variable domain reads EPEVTQTPSHQVTQMGQEVILRCVPISNHLYFYWYRQILGQKVEFLVSFYNNEISEKSEIFDDQFSVERPDGSNFTLKIRSTKLEDSAMYFCASTIPNTDTQYFGPGTRLTVL.

The V gene is TRBV15, the J gene TRBJ2-7; 10 nucleotides agree with TRBD1. V shed 5 bases, J shed 4 bases, and the junction held 5 bases outside the gene matches. The germline V gene encodes CDR1 LNHNV and CDR2 YYDKDF (reference sequence). There are 14 residues in the CDR3. The CDR3 region has the DNA TGTGCCACCAGCCCCGGGGACAGGGGATACGAGCAGTACTTC. Encoded protein: CATSPGDRGYEQYF.

This clonotype was recorded many times. The chain links TRBV20-1 to TRBJ2-7; 8 nucleotides agree with TRBD2. This CDR3 is built from 12 residues. The J segment lost 5 bases and the V segment lost 7 bases, leaving 7 bases of the junction unmatched. CDR1 DFQATT and CDR2 SNEGSKA come from the germline V gene (reference sequence). Here the CDR3 reads CSGNLAGNEQYF. The CDR3 coding sequence is TGCAGTGGGAACTTAGCGGGAAACGAGCAGTACTTC.

Worth noting for this clonotype: One end of the junction varies from germline; a read error may be responsible. The genes are TRBV7-3 and TRBJ1-1; 7 bases line up with TRBD1. The length of the CDR3 is 15 residues. In germline, CDR1 is SGHTA, CDR2 FQGTGA. This CDR3 reads CASSLGQAMNTEAFF. CDR3 bases: TGCGCCAGCAGCCTTGGACAGGCTATGAACACTGAAGCTTTCTTT.

V gene TRBV20-1 combines with J gene TRBJ1-5; possibly TRBD1 for D (6 bases). Germline V CDR1 and CDR2: DFQATT, SNEGSKA (reference sequence). Deletions cut 6 bases from V and 6 bases from J, with 27 bases between. This CDR3 comprises 17 residues. CDR3 region: CSAPQVSKGDGGQPQHF. The CDR3 DNA sequence: TGCAGTGCCCCCCAAGTGTCTAAGGGGGATGGTGGTCAGCCCCAGCATTTT.

The rearrangement links TRBV7-3 to TRBJ1-1; D not resolved. V was pared by 11 bases and J by 1 base, with 14 bases between. The CDR3 is 13 amino acids. Germline values: CDR1 SGHTA, CDR2 FQGTGA. For the CDR3, the DNA is TGTGCCTGGAGTTTGAACCGGAACACTGAAGCTTTCTTT. Its protein product is CAWSLNRNTEAFF.

This clonotype appeared many times. The J gene is TRBJ1-1, the V gene TRBV7-6; D is unclear. This CDR3 region has 15 residues. Trimming left V 6 bases short and J 7 bases short, with 21 bases between. Germline V CDR1 and CDR2: SGHVS, FNYEAQ. CDR3 residues: CASRTQIVLQLEAFF. The CDR3 DNA sequence: TGTGCCAGCAGGACTCAAATAGTTCTGCAGCTTGAAGCTTTCTTT.

With regard to this clonotype: The CDR3 does not end in the conserved phenylalanine or tryptophan, so this is likely a read error. The DNA is omitted, as the CDR3 cannot be located on it reliably, and the CDR3 follows TCRdb's listing. The chain has TRBV20-1 and TRBJ1-6. Germline V gene data show CDR1 as DFQATT and CDR2 as SNEGSKA (reference sequence). The CDR3 is made up of 13 amino acids, end residues included. The CDR3 spells CSASGTDNSPLQS.

The sample holds many counts of this clonotype. This chain connects TRBV10-2 to TRBJ1-5, with D uncertain. The CDR3 is 13 amino acids. CDR1 WSHSY and CDR2 SAAADI come from the germline V gene. V was clipped by 0 bases and J by 11 bases, with 11 bases between them. CDR3 loop: CASSESHFWAQHF. The CDR3 bases are TGCGCCAGCAGTGAGTCCCATTTTTGGGCCCAGCATTTT.

This clonotype turned up a few times. The chain's CDR3 is CASSLGAGAETQYF. CDR3 nucleotides: TGTGCCAGCAGCTTAGGGGCGGGAGCGGAGACCCAGTACTTC. The genes are TRBV7-8 and TRBJ2-5, with 7 positions matching TRBD2. The CDR3 runs 14 residues. The junction had 4 bases not matched to a gene; V was cut back by 1 base and J by 5 bases. Germline CDR1 SGHVS, CDR2 FQNEAQ.

This clonotype was seen at least ten times. The chain employs TRBV7-9 and TRBJ2-7, with 10 nucleotides matching TRBD2. The ends lost 5 bases at V and 5 bases at J; junction bases unmatched: 6. The CDR3 has 14 residues. Germline CDR1 is SEHNR and CDR2 is FQNEAQ (reference sequence). Here the CDR3 reads CASSQSGGGNEQYF. CDR3 nucleotide sequence: TGTGCCAGCAGCCAGAGCGGGGGGGGTAACGAGCAGTACTTC.

This clonotype was seen repeatedly, ten times or more. This chain's CDR3 is CASSQYLLSYEQYF. The CDR3 DNA is TGCGCCAGCAGCCAATACTTACTCAGCTACGAGCAGTACTTC. J is TRBJ2-7 and V is TRBV4-3, with D unclear. With 2 bases removed from V and 3 bases from J, the gap between germline ends came to 11 bases. Germline V CDR1 and CDR2: LGHNA, YSLEER. This CDR3 is built from 14 residues.

This clonotype was detected ten times or more. The chain employs TRBV2 and TRBJ1-5, with TRBD1 identical over 9 bases. The CDR3 consists of 14 residues. The germline V gene has CDR1 SNHLY and CDR2 FYNNEI. Losses at the gene ends were 6 bases for V and 7 bases for J; bases not matched to a gene: 7. The CDR3 bases are TGTGCCAGCAGATGGACAGGGGAAAGGCAGCCCCAGCATTTT. Encoded protein: CASRWTGERQPQHF.

This clonotype was seen just once. CDR3 amino acids: CASSLTSGRSYEQYF. The CDR3, as DNA: TGTGCCAGCAGCTTAACTAGCGGGAGGTCCTACGAGCAGTACTTC. The rearrangement uses TRBV7-2 and TRBJ2-7, with 12 bases lining up with TRBD2. The ends lost 2 bases at V and 1 base at J; junction bases unmatched: 0. Germline values: CDR1 SGHTA, CDR2 FQGNSA. The CDR3 length is 15 residues.

This clonotype was seen at least ten times. V gene TRBV10-3 combines with J gene TRBJ1-3, with TRBD1 matching 8 bases. V was clipped by 11 bases and J by 8 bases; unmatched bases: 8. The germline V gene encodes CDR1 ENHRY and CDR2 SYGVKD. CDR3 length: 12 amino acids. In DNA, the CDR3 is TGTGCCGCATCAGGGGGCGCGGACACCATATATTTT. Translation: CAASGGADTIYF.

Only a few counts were recorded for this clonotype. Its ends do not fully match the called genes, so a read error is possible. This chain links TRBV2 with TRBJ2-6; D uncertain. The CDR3 has 12 amino acids. Germline assignment: CDR1 SNHLY and CDR2 FYNNEI. The CDR3 protein is CASSERLNTEAF. The CDR3 nucleotides are TGTGCCAGCAGTGAAAGGCTGAACACTGAAGCTTTC.

This rearrangement joins TRBV10-3 to TRBJ1-2, with no clear D. Looked up from germline, CDR1 is ENHRY and CDR2 is SYGVKD. The CDR3 spans 10 residues. The ends were cut back, 5 bases at V and 8 bases at J, with 6 bases in the middle. The CDR3 protein is CAISMRGYTF. The DNA of the CDR3 is TGTGCCATCAGTATGAGGGGCTACACCTTC.

This clonotype was observed at least ten times. The chain combines TRBV2 with TRBJ1-5; 8 nucleotides line up with TRBD1. V lost 8 bases and J lost 5; bases outside the gene matches: 2. This CDR3 has 12 amino acids. In germline, CDR1 is SNHLY, CDR2 FYNNEI. The CDR3, as DNA: TGTGCCAGCGCACAGGGGGATCAGCCCCAGCATTTT. Its translation: CASAQGDQPQHF.

This clonotype has more than one count but fewer than ten. V is TRBV5-1 and J is TRBJ1-5; 9 bases are shared with TRBD1. This CDR3 region has 13 residues. Germline CDR1 SGHRS, CDR2 YFSETQ. J was trimmed by 14 bases and V by 2 bases; bases with no gene match: 8. The CDR3 DNA follows: TGCGCCAGCAGCTTTAGGACAGGGGACCACGAGCATTTT. It encodes CASSFRTGDHEHF.

V and J are TRBV7-8 and TRBJ1-6; possible D gene TRBD1, 5 bases. Germline assignment: CDR1 SGHVS and CDR2 FQNEAQ. The CDR3 length is 15 residues. V dropped 3 bases and J dropped 10 bases, with 16 bases sitting between them. The chain's CDR3 is CASSLDTVLGSPLHF. In DNA, the CDR3 is TGTGCCAGCAGCTTGGACACGGTCTTAGGATCACCCCTCCACTTT.

This clonotype was recorded at least ten times. The V call is TRBV10-3, the J call TRBJ1-4; a weak D match, TRBD1 (6 bases). The CDR3 has 14 residues. Germline CDR1 is ENHRY and CDR2 is SYGVKD. The CDR3 sequence: CASREAQGSEKLFF. The CDR3 DNA reads as TGTGCGTCACGGGAGGCTCAGGGGAGTGAAAAACTGTTTTTT.

Remarks on this clonotype: The junction differs from germline at one of its ends, possibly a read error. The genes are TRBV7-2 and TRBJ1-1; a weak D match, TRBD1 (5 bases). The CDR3 covers 13 residues. Germline CDR1 is SGHTA and CDR2 is FQGNSA. CDR3 in DNA: TGTGCCAGCAGCGGGGCCCAAACAGGTGAAGCTCTCTTT. Its translation: CASSGAQTGEALF.

The gene calls are TRBV29-1 and TRBJ2-5; 7 bases are a match to TRBD2. The CDR3 sequence is 13 residues long. Germline V gives CDR1 SQVTM, CDR2 ANQGSEA. V lost 5 bases, J lost 6 bases, and 9 bases stayed unmatched. CDR3 nucleotides: TGCAGCGTTCGTTGGCTAGCGGCAAAGACCCAGTACTTC. It codes for CSVRWLAAKTQYF.

This clonotype came up a few times. J is TRBJ1-6 and V is TRBV2, with 9 bases lining up with TRBD1. V shed 4 bases and J 9 bases; nucleotides not matched to a gene: 7. The CDR3 extends over 15 amino acids. Per the germline V gene, CDR1 is SNHLY and CDR2 is FYNNEI. CDR3 sequence (DNA): TGTGCCAGCAGTGCCGGGACAGGGATGGGTTCACCCCTCCACTTT. Amino acids: CASSAGTGMGSPLHF.

The genes are TRBV7-2 and TRBJ1-1; weak D call: TRBD1 (5 bases). The CDR3 contains 14 residues. V shed 9 bases and J shed 5 bases, with 19 bases lying between them. Germline lookup yields CDR1 SGHTA and CDR2 FQGNSA. The CDR3 DNA reads as TGTGCCAGTAGTATAGATGGGACCGCAACTGAAGCTTTCTTT. It codes for CASSIDGTATEAFF. The complete variable domain, with remaining parts taken from reference TRBV7-2 and TRBJ1-1, reads GAGVSQSPSNKVTEKGKDVELRCDPISGHTALYWYRQSLGQGLEFLIYFQGNSAPDKSGLPSDRFSAERTGGSVSTLTIQRTQQEDSAVYLCASSIDGTATEAFFGQGTRLTVV.

This clonotype was detected ten times or more. The chain couples TRBV7-9 to TRBJ2-7; D unresolved. Germline V lookup: CDR1 SEHNR, CDR2 FQNEAQ (reference sequence). The length of the CDR3 is 12 residues. V was pared by 3 bases and J by 3 bases, with 6 bases between. The CDR3 coding sequence is TGTGCCAGCAGCTTGTCAGGCTACGAGCAGTACTTC. This translates into CASSLSGYEQYF. The variable domain in full, with the rest retrieved from reference TRBV7-9 and TRBJ2-7, is DTGVSQNPRHKITKRGQNVTFRCDPISEHNRLYWYRQTLGQGPEFLTYFQNEAQLEKSRLLSDRFSAERPKGSFSTLEIQRTEQGDSAMYLCASSLSGYEQYFGPGTRLTVT.

In regard to this clonotype: Germline is not matched at one junction end, which may reflect a read error. V and J are TRBV7-6 and TRBJ2-5; 13 nucleotides match TRBD2. The CDR3 sequence is 16 residues long. From germline, CDR1 is SGHVS and CDR2 FNYEAQ. The CDR3 nucleotides are TGTACCAGCAGTGAACTAGCGGGGGGGTACCAAGAGACCCGGTACTTC. This encodes CTSSELAGGYQETRYF.

This clonotype was observed once. The V and J genes are TRBV6-1 and TRBJ2-5; 12 bases match TRBD2. With V trimmed by 7 bases and J by 5 bases, 11 bases remained unmatched. CDR1 is MNHNS and CDR2 is SASEGT in the germline V gene. The CDR3 spans 16 residues. The DNA of the CDR3 is TGTGCCAGCAACCCCCTCGGACTAGCGGGAACGGAGACCCAGTACTTC. Translated: CASNPLGLAGTETQYF.